This TCR beta chain originates from a study of beta chain features in type 1 diabetes. Study-wide context: Examination spanned roughly 110 million sorted cells from all samples.

V dropped 11 bases and J dropped 6 bases, with 20 bases sitting between them. This CDR3 spans 15 amino acids. Germline V gives CDR1 LNHDA, CDR2 SQIVND (reference sequence). Every donor provided one heparinised blood draw, which averaged roughly 120 mL. Investigators reverse transcribed all isolated RNA, so they sequenced expressed TCRB transcripts. Using immunoSEQ multiplex PCR, the repertoire was profiled, and TCRdb retains in-frame clones only, with some absent. The repertoire includes roughly 180,000 clones, around 7.9% of them detected once, and around 0.5% sits in the top ten. About this clone itself: The antigen remains unidentified.

Study-level findings and limits: Type 1 diabetes patients had TCRB CDR3s that were shorter (moderately but significantly so) in all four CD4+ subsets. Naive, central memory and Treg TCRB repertoires seemed to resemble each other more closely in patients than they did in healthy donors.

The sample taken for sequencing was central memory CD4+ T cells from blood. The chain carries TRBV19 and TRBJ1-6; no clear D gene. This TCR derives from a man between 18 and 35 years old with type 1 diabetes. The CDR3 DNA reads TGTGCCTCTGGGAGGGTGAAACTTGGTAATTCACCCCTCCACTTT. It translates to CASGRVKLGNSPLHF.